These 24 T cell receptor beta chains were sequenced from one sample in a study of radiotherapy plus CTLA-4 blockade in lung cancer. Sequencing used immunoSEQ multiplex PCR; TCRdb keeps in-frame clones, though not all of them. The table records tens of thousands of clones, about three quarters of them present only once. The sample in question was peripheral blood, obtained from a patient treated with radiotherapy plus ipilimumab. The receptors come from a human donor with non-small cell lung cancer whose response to radiotherapy plus ipilimumab could not be evaluated.

The rearrangement joins TRBV5-1 to TRBJ1-6, with D perhaps TRBD1 (6 bases). V was pared by 7 bases and J by 8 bases, with 13 bases between. The CDR3 extends over 13 amino acids. Germline CDR1 SGHRS, CDR2 YFSETQ. In DNA form, the CDR3 reads TGCGCCAGCGCACAGGGTAATGATTCACCCCTCCACTTT. Protein product: CASAQGNDSPLHF.

Here the CDR3 reads CASSEGGDRINYYGYTF. The CDR3 DNA reads as TGTGCCAGCAGTGAAGGGGGGGACAGAATAAACTACTATGGCTACACCTTC. The chain employs TRBV2 and TRBJ1-2; 7 bases fit TRBD1. The junction had 11 bases not matched to a gene; V was cut back by 1 base and J by 3 bases. The CDR3 covers 17 residues. CDR1 is SNHLY and CDR2 is FYNNEI in the germline V gene. The full variable domain, in which reference TRBV2 and TRBJ1-2 provide the parts outside the CDR3, is EPEVTQTPSHQVTQMGQEVILRCVPISNHLYFYWYRQILGQKVEFLVSFYNNEISEKSEIFDDQFSVERPDGSNFTLKIRSTKLEDSAMYFCASSEGGDRINYYGYTFGSGTRLTVV.

CDR3 residues: CASSTQPEYYGYTF. The DNA for the CDR3 is TGTGCCAGCAGTACCCAACCTGAGTACTATGGCTACACCTTC. This chain joins TRBV28 and TRBJ1-2; D is unclear. V was trimmed by 5 bases and J by 3 bases, leaving 13 bases between them. The CDR3 is 14 residues long. Germline CDR1 MDHEN, CDR2 SYDVKM.

This clone was picked up a small number of times. The chain joins TRBV6-6 to TRBJ2-3, with D possibly TRBD2 on 6 matching bases. The CDR3 sequence is 15 residues long. V was shortened by 0 bases and J by 1 base, with 8 bases between the two germline ends. Germline-derived CDR1 and CDR2 are MNHNY and SVGAGI (reference sequence). The CDR3 DNA is TGTGCCAGCAGTTACTCGGGACTGGGCACAGATACGCAGTATTTT. This encodes CASSYSGLGTDTQYF.

J is TRBJ2-5 and V is TRBV7-2, with D maybe TRBD2 (5 bases). CDR1 SGHTA and CDR2 FQGNSA come from the germline V gene. CDR3 length: 16 residues. The ends were cut back, 1 base at V and 2 bases at J, with 14 bases in the middle. The CDR3: CASSLGVSRRQETQYF. In DNA, the CDR3 is TGTGCCAGCAGCTTAGGGGTATCGAGGAGGCAAGAGACCCAGTACTTC.

V gene TRBV27 combines with J gene TRBJ2-7; 10 bases match TRBD2. The CDR3 runs 14 residues. The V gene end was trimmed by 5 bases and the J gene end by 2 bases; junction bases not matched to a gene: 3. Germline V gene sequence: CDR1 MNHEY, CDR2 SMNVEV (reference sequence). In nucleotides, the CDR3 is TGTGCCAGCAGTCCCGGGACTAGCGCCTACGAGCAGTACTTC. Protein: CASSPGTSAYEQYF.

The chain joins TRBV14 to TRBJ2-1; TRBD2 aligns across 10 bases. Looked up from germline, CDR1 is SGHDN and CDR2 is FVKESK. J gave up 6 bases and V 0 bases, and 5 bases lay outside the gene matches. The CDR3 length is 16 residues. The CDR3 sequence: CASSQEPAGGPNEQFF. The CDR3 DNA reads as TGTGCCAGCAGCCAAGAACCAGCGGGGGGGCCCAATGAGCAGTTCTTC. Full variable domain (remainder filled in from reference TRBV14 and TRBJ2-1): EAGVTQFPSHSVIEKGQTVTLRCDPISGHDNLYWYRRVMGKEIKFLLHFVKESKQDESGMPNNRFLAERTGGTYSTLKVQPAELEDSGVYFCASSQEPAGGPNEQFFGPGTRLTVL.

The V and J genes are TRBV7-9 and TRBJ2-7; 7 bases line up with TRBD2. Germline CDR1 SEHNR, CDR2 FQNEAQ (reference sequence). After removal of 1 base from V and 2 bases from J, the junction contained 5 bases not matched to a gene. CDR3 length equals 15 residues. The CDR3 nucleotides are TGTGCCAGCAGCTTAGTGGCTAGCGGAGCCTACGAGCAGTACTTC. Protein sequence: CASSLVASGAYEQYF.

The rearrangement links TRBV6-5 to TRBJ2-2; 7 bases match TRBD1. With V trimmed by 2 bases and J by 0 bases, 0 bases remained unmatched. This CDR3 is 15 amino acids long. Germline V gene sequence: CDR1 MNHEY, CDR2 SVGAGI. The CDR3 sequence: CASSYGTANTGELFF. CDR3 bases: TGTGCCAGCAGTTACGGGACAGCGAACACCGGGGAGCTGTTTTTT.

This rearrangement joins TRBV27 to TRBJ1-1; D gene uncertain. Trimming removed 3 bases from V and 0 bases from J, with 8 bases in between. Germline-derived CDR1 and CDR2 are MNHEY and SMNVEV (reference sequence). The CDR3 covers 14 residues. This CDR3 is CASSFGHLNTEAFF. DNA for the CDR3: TGTGCCAGCAGTTTCGGTCATTTGAACACTGAAGCTTTCTTT.

The chain couples TRBV4-2 to TRBJ2-3, with D perhaps TRBD1 (7 bases). Germline V gene lookup returns CDR1 LGHNA and CDR2 YNFKEQ. The CDR3 runs to 15 residues. The V and J ends lost 5 bases and 1 base respectively, with 13 bases between them. CDR3 coding DNA: TGTGCCAGCAGCGTGACAGGGACTGGCACAGATACGCAGTATTTT. This encodes CASSVTGTGTDTQYF.

The chain combines TRBV2 with TRBJ2-5; 8 bases align to TRBD1. The V gene end was trimmed by 7 bases and the J gene end by 3 bases; junction bases not matched to a gene: 4. Germline V gene lookup returns CDR1 SNHLY and CDR2 FYNNEI. The CDR3 has 13 residues. The CDR3 loop reads CASTGQGKETQYF. The CDR3 DNA reads as TGTGCCAGCACCGGACAGGGTAAAGAGACCCAGTACTTC.

The rearrangement joins TRBV5-1 to TRBJ2-1; TRBD2 matches at 11 bases. After removal of 4 bases from V and 6 bases from J, the junction contained 6 bases not matched to a gene. The length of the CDR3 is 15 residues. CDR1 and CDR2 from the germline V gene are SGHRS and YFSETQ. CDR3 sequence: CASSSFSGGANEQFF. The CDR3 DNA follows: TGCGCCAGCAGCAGCTTTAGCGGGGGGGCCAATGAGCAGTTCTTC.

The chain uses TRBV7-2 and TRBJ1-6; D remains ambiguous. Germline lookup yields CDR1 SGHTA and CDR2 FQGNSA. The CDR3 totals 15 residues. Trimming took 2 bases from V and 10 from J, leaving 15 bases between them. Here the CDR3 DNA reads TGTGCCAGCAGCTTAATTACGGGGATTAGCTCACCCCTCCACTTT. Its protein is CASSLITGISSPLHF.

The J gene is TRBJ2-5, the V gene TRBV4-1; 9 bases align to TRBD1. The CDR3 runs 14 residues. Germline V gives CDR1 MGHRA, CDR2 YSYEKL. Losses at the gene ends were 4 bases for V and 11 bases for J; bases not matched to a gene: 11. CDR3 in amino acids: CASSLGTGSGWQYF. The CDR3 bases are TGCGCCAGCAGCCTTGGGACAGGGAGCGGATGGCAGTACTTC.

The chain has TRBV19 and TRBJ1-2; 12 bases line up with TRBD1. The CDR3 spans 14 residues. The ends lost 8 bases at V and 4 bases at J; junction bases unmatched: 5. CDR1 is LNHDA, CDR2 SQIVND, per germline (reference sequence). CDR3 protein: CASSRDRGPYGYTF. The CDR3 DNA is TGTGCCAGTTCCCGGGACAGGGGGCCCTATGGCTACACCTTC. Combining the CDR3 with reference TRBV19 and TRBJ1-2 gives the whole variable domain DGGITQSPKYLFRKEGQNVTLSCEQNLNHDAMYWYRQDPGQGLRLIYYSQIVNDFQKGDIAEGYSVSREKKESFPLTVTSAQKNPTAFYLCASSRDRGPYGYTFGSGTRLTVV.

With regard to this clone: At one end the junction does not follow the germline gene, possibly because of a read error. This same CDR3 is encoded by further DNA sequences in the sample. The CDR3, as DNA: TGTGCCAGCAGCTCGGGGGGGAATAATTCCCCCCTCCACTTT. Translation gives CASSSGGNNSPLHF. The chain couples TRBV6-1 to TRBJ1-6; D may be TRBD1 (5 bases). The CDR3 length is 14 residues. Looked up from germline, CDR1 is MNHNS and CDR2 is SASEGT.

This clone was detected a few times. The chain links TRBV19 to TRBJ1-1; a possible D gene is TRBD1 (6 bases). CDR3 size: 15 residues. CDR1 LNHDA and CDR2 SQIVND come from the germline V gene (reference sequence). V shed 3 bases and J shed 5 bases, with 16 bases lying between them. The CDR3 DNA follows: TGTGCCAGTAGTATGGGAATCGGGGGGCGGACTGAAGCTTTCTTT. Protein: CASSMGIGGRTEAFF. Using reference TRBV19 and TRBJ1-1 for the parts outside the CDR3, the full variable domain is DGGITQSPKYLFRKEGQNVTLSCEQNLNHDAMYWYRQDPGQGLRLIYYSQIVNDFQKGDIAEGYSVSREKKESFPLTVTSAQKNPTAFYLCASSMGIGGRTEAFFGQGTRLTVV.

This chain uses TRBV5-4 with TRBJ2-7; 9 bases agree with TRBD2. Germline CDR1 is SGHNT and CDR2 is YYREEE (reference sequence). Trimming cost V 4 bases and J 3 bases; bases outside gene matches: 11. This CDR3 contains 16 residues. This CDR3 reads CASSRVSSGGNYEQYF. The CDR3 nucleotides are TGTGCCAGCAGCCGGGTTTCCAGCGGGGGGAACTACGAGCAGTACTTC.

The rearrangement uses TRBV6-4 and TRBJ2-3, with D possibly being TRBD1 (6 bases). The V gene lost 6 bases and the J gene lost 4 bases, with 14 bases spanning the gap. Germline V lookup: CDR1 MRHNA, CDR2 SNTAGT. This CDR3 contains 14 residues. CDR3 nucleotides: TGTGCCAGCAGCCTACAGGGATCCCCAGATACGCAGTATTTT. It specifies CASSLQGSPDTQYF.

About this clone: Germline and junction disagree at one end, which may indicate a read error. V and J are TRBV7-2 and TRBJ2-3, with TRBD2 matching over 7 bases. The CDR3 is 17 amino acids. CDR1 and CDR2 (germline): SGHTA, FQGNSA. The CDR3 reads CASSLGRAGPSTDTQYF. CDR3 DNA sequence: TGCGCCAGCAGCTTAGGGAGAGCGGGACCGAGCACAGATACGCAGTATTTT.

The chain links TRBV7-9 to TRBJ2-3, with TRBD1 matching 9 bases. CDR1 is SEHNR, CDR2 FQNEAQ, per germline (reference sequence). The V and J ends lost 1 base and 2 bases, in that order; junction bases with no gene match: 4. CDR3 length: 16 residues. The CDR3 loop is CASSLEGQGNTDTQYF. The CDR3 DNA sequence: TGTGCCAGCAGCTTAGAGGGACAGGGAAACACAGATACGCAGTATTTT.

The V call is TRBV7-2, the J call TRBJ1-2; D remains unclear. V lost 5 bases and J lost 1, with 8 bases in between. The V gene's germline CDR1 is SGHTA and CDR2 FQGNSA. The CDR3 length is 13 residues. The CDR3 loop is CASSPAGNYGYTF. Here the CDR3 DNA reads TGTGCCAGCAGCCCGGCGGGTAACTATGGCTACACCTTC.

This clone appeared a few times. The chain couples TRBV7-9 to TRBJ2-7, with 8 positions matching TRBD2. The CDR3 length is 15 residues. CDR1 and CDR2 from the germline V gene are SEHNR and FQNEAQ (reference sequence). The V and J ends lost 5 bases and 2 bases, in that order; junction bases with no gene match: 8. The DNA of the CDR3 is TGTGCCAGCAGCGTTCCGGGACTAGGGACCTACGAGCAGTACTTC. This translates into CASSVPGLGTYEQYF.